The 12 T cell receptor beta chains in this list originate from one sample, sequenced in a study of post-analysis software for immune sequencing data. Broader study findings: Higher frequency in patients than in controls was seen for five TRBV segments, with TRBV5-6, TRBV5-1 and TRBV20-1 among them.

The TCR beta cDNA libraries contained unique molecular identifiers. TCRdb re-derived calls from the PCR reads in MiXCR, one entry per CDR3 protein. The sample shows some 890,000 distinct CDR3 sequences, about 57% of them seen only once. What these receptors recognize is not known. The sequenced material came from blood. The receptors stem from a girl between 10 and 17 years old with multiple sclerosis.

The chain is built from TRBV7-8 and TRBJ2-3, with a tentative D call TRBD2 (6 bases). Deletions cut 6 bases from V and 1 base from J, with 14 bases between. Germline CDR1 reads SGHVS; CDR2 reads FQNEAQ. This CDR3 is 15 amino acids long. CDR3 sequence: CASRGGTRGTDTQYF. The CDR3 DNA reads as TGTGCCAGCAGAGGAGGGACCCGCGGCACAGATACGCAGTATTTT.

The V and J genes are TRBV27 and TRBJ2-5; the D call may be TRBD1 or TRBD2 (5 bases each). V was trimmed by 11 bases and J by 10 bases, leaving 17 bases between them. In germline, CDR1 is MNHEY, CDR2 SMNVEV (reference sequence). This CDR3 contains 11 residues. This CDR3 is CASSFSGRQYF. The CDR3 coding sequence is TGTGCCTCTAGTTTTTCGGGGCGCCAGTACTTC.

This clonotype was observed a handful of times. The genes are TRBV5-5 and TRBJ2-5, with a weak D call TRBD2 (5 bases). CDR3 length: 14 residues. Germline CDR1 reads SGHKS; CDR2 reads YYEKEE (reference sequence). V was pared by 7 bases and J by 4 bases, with 17 bases between. The CDR3 DNA is TGTGCCAGCGGCCCAGCGGAGAGCCGAGAGACCCAGTACTTC. It is translated as CASGPAESRETQYF. Looking up the rest from reference TRBV5-5 and TRBJ2-5 gives the full variable domain: DAGVTQSPTHLIKTRGQQVTLRCSPISGHKSVSWYQQVLGQGPQFIFQYYEKEERGRGNFPDRFSARQFPNYSSELNVNALLLGDSALYLCASGPAESRETQYFGPGTRLLVL.

The CDR3 here is CASSYSGTRGRGYTF. DNA of the CDR3: TGTGCCAGCAGCTACTCCGGGACCCGAGGACGCGGCTACACCTTC. The gene calls are TRBV14 and TRBJ1-2, with D possibly being TRBD1 (5 bases). Trimming removed 5 bases at V and 8 bases at J, with 21 bases between. The CDR3 has 15 amino acids. Germline CDR1 reads SGHDN; CDR2 reads FVKESK. The variable domain in full, with the rest retrieved from reference TRBV14 and TRBJ1-2, is EAGVTQFPSHSVIEKGQTVTLRCDPISGHDNLYWYRRVMGKEIKFLLHFVKESKQDESGMPNNRFLAERTGGTYSTLKVQPAELEDSGVYFCASSYSGTRGRGYTFGSGTRLTVV.

The rearrangement uses TRBV20-1 and TRBJ1-2; D is uncertain. Trimming took off 3 bases at V and 7 bases at J, with 15 bases between the two ends. Germline V gene sequence: CDR1 DFQATT, CDR2 SNEGSKA (reference sequence). The CDR3 contains 13 residues. The CDR3: CSASPRREGGYTF. CDR3 nucleotides: TGCAGTGCTAGCCCCCGACGGGAGGGTGGCTACACCTTC.

This sequence joins TRBV20-1 and TRBJ2-5; D assignment may be TRBD1 or TRBD2 (5 bases each). The CDR3 runs to 14 residues. The V gene's germline CDR1 is DFQATT and CDR2 SNEGSKA (reference sequence). The CDR3 here is CSALFGANGETQYF. In nucleotides, the CDR3 is TGCAGCGCCTTATTCGGGGCTAACGGCGAGACCCAGTACTTC.

In this sample, this clonotype turned up a few times. The chain couples TRBV12-3 or TRBV12-4 to TRBJ2-7, with unresolved D. This CDR3 has 14 amino acids. Trimming pared 5 bases from V and 2 bases from J, leaving 13 bases between. CDR3 region: CASSQTDGAYEQYF. CDR3 DNA: TGTGCCAGCAGTCAAACGGACGGAGCCTACGAGCAGTACTTC.

This chain links TRBV20-1 with TRBJ2-5; 10 bases match TRBD2. Germline lookup yields CDR1 DFQATT and CDR2 SNEGSKA (reference sequence). The CDR3 consists of 14 residues. V was pared by 5 bases and J by 5 bases, with 8 bases of the junction left unmatched. CDR3 protein: CSALRTSGAETQYF. DNA for the CDR3: TGCAGTGCTCTCCGGACTAGCGGCGCGGAGACCCAGTACTTC.

The chain combines TRBV20-1 with TRBJ2-7; 8 nucleotides match TRBD2. V trimming: 3 bases; J trimming: 2 bases; junction bases outside the gene matches: 9. CDR3 size: 15 residues. From germline, CDR1 is DFQATT and CDR2 SNEGSKA (reference sequence). The CDR3 loop reads CSASRRREGPYEQYF. Here the CDR3 DNA reads TGCAGTGCTAGCCGCCGACGGGAGGGCCCCTACGAGCAGTACTTC.

This chain joins TRBV6-1 and TRBJ1-2; D possibly corresponds to TRBD1 (5 bases). V was trimmed by 3 bases and J by 1 base, leaving 12 bases between them. This CDR3 is built from 15 residues. Germline V gene sequence: CDR1 MNHNS, CDR2 SASEGT. The CDR3 DNA reads as TGTGCCAGCAGTGAGCCTGGGGACCTTAACTATGGCTACACCTTC. Translating it yields CASSEPGDLNYGYTF.

The rearrangement links TRBV4-1 to TRBJ2-2, with 8 bases identical to TRBD1. The CDR3 totals 14 residues. The germline CDR1 and CDR2 sequences are MGHRA and YSYEKL. The junction had 3 bases not matched to a gene; V was cut back by 4 bases and J by 5 bases. The CDR3 DNA is TGCGCCAGCAGCCGATGGACAGGGACCGGGGAGCTGTTTTTT. Amino acids: CASSRWTGTGELFF.

This clonotype was counted only a few times. The chain is built from TRBV5-5 and TRBJ1-1; no clear D gene. V was clipped by 5 bases and J by 8 bases, with 16 bases between them. The germline V gene encodes CDR1 SGHKS and CDR2 YYEKEE (reference sequence). This CDR3 comprises 13 residues. CDR3 sequence: CASSRGPGTEAFF. As DNA, the CDR3 is TGTGCCAGCAGTCGAGGGCCCGGAACGGAAGCTTTCTTT.